This T cell receptor (beta chain) appears in the sequencing data of a study of glioma-infiltrating T cells. The iRepertoire nested amplicon-rescue multiplex PCR amplified TCR alpha and beta CDR3s from RNA. One-step reverse transcription and amplification started from about 100-400 ng of tissue mRNA or PBMC total RNA. TCRdb re-analysed the multiplex PCR reads in MiXCR, keeping a single row per CDR3 protein. The data hold approximately 120,000 distinct CDR3 sequences, with 20% to 25% observed a single time. Germline values: CDR1 SGHTA, CDR2 FQGNSA. The CDR3 consists of 14 residues. Comments on this clonotype: Antigen specificity is unknown. This clone may be a read error of a much larger clone one base away.

Findings and limits, study-wide: Only very few CDR3 sequences appeared in both tissue and blood. Gliomas, especially low-grade, showed above-expected tissue-blood divergence; non-neoplastic patients showed below.

The TCR comes from a human donor with low-grade glioma or glioblastoma, undergoing nonglioma brain surgery, or in good health (not recorded which). This chain uses TRBV7-2 with TRBJ1-1, with a tentative D call TRBD1 (6 bases). Sequencing was carried out using glioma tissue, nonneoplastic brain tissue, or PBMCs (not recorded which). The CDR3 loop is CASLEGEWNAEAFF. As DNA, the CDR3 is TGTGCCAGCCTCGAGGGGGAGTGGAACGCTGAAGCTTTCTTT.